This paragraph covers one T cell receptor beta chain sequence. The sample is drawn from a study of blood T cell repertoires in COVID-19. On the study more broadly: From T cells, B-cell-depleted T cells, or PBMCs came the material, which was cDNA or gDNA.

Data came from immunoSEQ multiplex PCR; TCRdb stores just in-frame clones and leaves some out. The table has approximately 250,000 clones, about 87% seen once. The CDR3 contains 14 residues. The V gene's germline CDR1 is SNHLY and CDR2 FYNNEI. Trimming removed 9 bases from V and 0 bases from J, with 9 bases in between. The clonotype was recovered from a woman aged 40-49 years with acute COVID-19. V and J are TRBV2 and TRBJ2-6; unclear D gene. The sequencing input was PBMCs or T cells enriched from blood (not recorded which). CDR3 nucleotide sequence: TGTGCCAGTTCCCTCCGCTCTGGGGCCAACGTCCTGACTTTC. This encodes CASSLRSGANVLTF.